These 20 T cell receptor beta chains were all obtained from the same sample, sequenced in a study of T-cell reconstitution after alpha-beta-depleted transplantation in children. Unique molecular identifiers were incorporated when the TCRbeta library was constructed. One entry per CDR3 protein results from TCRdb running MiXCR on the PCR reads. The sample yields fewer than 750,000 distinct CDR3 sequences, 27% seen once. The specimen comprised PBMCs, sampled before TCRalphabeta/CD19-depleted stem cell transplant. The receptors were gathered from a boy less than two years old with Wiskott-Aldrich syndrome, due to receive a stem cell transplant.

This clonotype was counted ten times or more. The CDR3 region has the DNA TGTGCCAGCAGGGGAGGGAACACCGGGGAGCTGTTTTTT. Its protein is CASRGGNTGELFF. V is TRBV12-3 or TRBV12-4 and J is TRBJ2-2; weak D call: TRBD2 (6 bases). V shed 6 bases and J shed 1 base, with 6 bases lying between them. The CDR3 contains 13 residues.

This clonotype was detected once. The V and J genes are TRBV25-1 and TRBJ2-7; 9 bases align to TRBD1. The CDR3 covers 14 residues. Germline lookup yields CDR1 MGHDK and CDR2 SYGVNS. J lost 4 bases, V lost 7 bases, and 8 bases had no gene match. The CDR3, as DNA: TGTGCCAGCATCGGAAGGGACAGGGTATACGAGCAGTACTTC. Its translation is CASIGRDRVYEQYF.

This chain uses TRBV7-9 with TRBJ2-7; D could derive from TRBD1 or TRBD2 (5 bases each). Per germline, CDR1 SEHNR and CDR2 FQNEAQ (reference sequence). This CDR3 has 15 amino acids. V was trimmed by 10 bases and J by 3 bases, leaving 22 bases between them. CDR3 DNA sequence: TGTGCCATTGCGAGCCGGGGCCTAGAACACTACGAGCAGTACTTC. It translates to CAIASRGLEHYEQYF.

This clonotype was picked up a small number of times. DNA of the CDR3: TGTGCCAGCAGCCAGGGGGACAGGAGGAACACTGAAGCTTTCTTT. Its translation is CASSQGDRRNTEAFF. The V and J genes are TRBV3-1 and TRBJ1-1; 8 bases are a match to TRBD1. Germline CDR1 is LGHDT and CDR2 is YNNKEL (reference sequence). The CDR3 extends over 15 amino acids. With V trimmed by 3 bases and J by 1 base, 4 bases remained unmatched. The entire variable domain, with the rest obtained from reference TRBV3-1 and TRBJ1-1, is as follows: DTAVSQTPKYLVTQMGNDKSIKCEQNLGHDTMYWYKQDSKKFLKIMFSYNNKELIINETVPNRFSPKSPDKAHLNLHINSLELGDSAVYFCASSQGDRRNTEAFFGQGTRLTVV.

In this sample, this clonotype turned up a few times. The chain combines TRBV5-1 with TRBJ2-1; 8 nucleotides agree with TRBD2. The J segment lost 3 bases and the V segment lost 2 bases, leaving 7 bases of the junction unmatched. Germline CDR1 is SGHRS and CDR2 is YFSETQ. CDR3 size: 16 residues. CDR3 bases: TGCGCCAGCAGCTTACTAGCGGCGTCCGACTACAATGAGCAGTTCTTC. Translating gives CASSLLAASDYNEQFF.

The V and J genes are TRBV30 and TRBJ2-5; D unresolved. CDR1 is GTSNPN and CDR2 is SVGIG in the germline V gene (reference sequence). V lost 2 bases and J 5 bases, leaving 9 bases between the germline ends. The CDR3 sequence is 12 residues long. CDR3 nucleotides: TGTGCCTGGAGTCTGGTCGAGGAGACCCAGTACTTC. It encodes CAWSLVEETQYF. The full variable domain, its missing parts supplied by reference TRBV30 and TRBJ2-5, is SQTIHQWPATLVQPVGSPLSLECTVEGTSNPNLYWYRQAAGRGLQLLFYSVGIGQISSEVPQNLSASRPQDRQFILSSKKLLLSDSGFYLCAWSLVEETQYFGPGTRLLVL.

This chain links TRBV5-1 with TRBJ2-1; the D gene is possibly TRBD1 (5 bases). Trimming shortened V by 1 base and J by 5 bases, and 10 bases separated the two germline ends. Per germline, CDR1 SGHRS and CDR2 YFSETQ. This CDR3 spans 14 amino acids. In DNA form, the CDR3 reads TGCGCCAGCAGCTTGAGCAGGGCCAACAATGAGCAGTTCTTC. It encodes CASSLSRANNEQFF.

V is TRBV3-1 and J is TRBJ2-1, with D perhaps matching TRBD2 (6 bases). This CDR3 spans 15 amino acids. Germline V gene lookup returns CDR1 LGHDT and CDR2 YNNKEL (reference sequence). Trimming left V 0 bases short and J 7 bases short, with 13 bases between. CDR3 nucleotide sequence: TGTGCCAGCAGCCAAGACCCCGGGACTCCTAATGAGCAGTTCTTC. Protein: CASSQDPGTPNEQFF.

This clonotype was counted between two and nine times. The chain carries TRBV5-1 and TRBJ2-3; TRBD1 agrees at 8 bases. V dropped 5 bases and J dropped 2; count of bases not matched to a gene: 7. This CDR3 contains 15 residues. Germline loops: CDR1 SGHRS, CDR2 YFSETQ. The CDR3: CASRFRQGITDTQYF. The CDR3 nucleotides are TGCGCCAGCAGATTCCGACAGGGGATCACAGATACGCAGTATTTT.

This clonotype showed up just a few times. J is TRBJ2-5 and V is TRBV20-1; the D is unclear. CDR1 and CDR2 (germline): DFQATT, SNEGSKA (reference sequence). This CDR3 comprises 14 residues. V dropped 1 base and J dropped 1 base, with 10 bases sitting between them. CDR3 DNA: TGCAGTGCTAGAGTTTCAACCACCCAAGAGACCCAGTACTTC. Its protein product is CSARVSTTQETQYF.

V and J are TRBV6-6 and TRBJ1-2; D is unclear. The CDR3 length is 13 residues. CDR1 is MNHNY, CDR2 SVGAGI, per germline (reference sequence). V lost 5 bases, J lost 1 base, and 8 bases lay in between. CDR3 in amino acids: CASSPGVNYGYTF. The CDR3 coding sequence is TGTGCCAGCAGTCCGGGAGTTAACTATGGCTACACCTTC.

This rearrangement joins TRBV5-1 to TRBJ2-2, with TRBD2 as a possible D gene (5 bases). The CDR3 loop spans 16 amino acids. V lost 0 bases and J 3 bases, leaving 12 bases between the germline ends. The germline gives CDR1 SGHRS, CDR2 YFSETQ. CDR3 loop: CASSLAEGTYTGELFF. Here the CDR3 DNA reads TGCGCCAGCAGCTTGGCCGAGGGAACCTACACCGGGGAGCTGTTTTTT.

The chain recombines TRBV29-1 with TRBJ2-1; D is unresolved. Per the germline V gene, CDR1 is SQVTM and CDR2 is ANQGSEA. There are 11 residues in the CDR3. V was pared by 7 bases and J by 6 bases, with 10 bases between. The DNA for the CDR3 is TGCAGCGGAGCACTCACCAATGAGCAGTTCTTC. Translating it yields CSGALTNEQFF.

The V call is TRBV6-1, the J call TRBJ2-2, with D uncertain. The CDR3 is 15 residues long. V was pared by 5 bases and J by 1 base, with 11 bases between. Germline CDR1 reads MNHNS; CDR2 reads SASEGT. Written as DNA, the CDR3 is TGTGCCAGCAGTCCCACCCAACTGAACACCGGGGAGCTGTTTTTT. Protein: CASSPTQLNTGELFF.

V and J are TRBV2 and TRBJ1-2; no clear D gene. Trimming took off 6 bases at V and 3 bases at J, with 11 bases between the two ends. The CDR3 totals 13 residues. CDR1 and CDR2 from the germline V gene are SNHLY and FYNNEI. The DNA for the CDR3 is TGTGCCAGCAGGGAGAATAGGGACTATGGCTACACCTTC. Translated, it gives CASRENRDYGYTF.

This clonotype occurred a few times. This chain uses TRBV5-1 with TRBJ2-2; D not resolved. Germline loops: CDR1 SGHRS, CDR2 YFSETQ. V lost 4 bases and J lost 6, with 7 bases in between. The CDR3 runs 12 residues. The CDR3 DNA reads as TGCGCCAGCAGCCCCGTTCCCGGGGAGCTGTTTTTT. Translating it yields CASSPVPGELFF.

Only a few counts were recorded for this clonotype. This chain connects TRBV20-1 to TRBJ2-1; weak D call: TRBD1 (5 bases). CDR3 size: 18 residues. V lost 0 bases to trimming and J lost 0 bases, with 18 bases between them. Germline values: CDR1 DFQATT, CDR2 SNEGSKA (reference sequence). In DNA, the CDR3 is TGCAGTGCTAGAGATGTTAGTCGCAGGGCCAGCTCCTACAATGAGCAGTTCTTC. Its protein is CSARDVSRRASSYNEQFF.

This clonotype turned up a few times. J is TRBJ2-5 and V is TRBV10-3; D is unclear. V was shortened by 6 bases and J by 7 bases, with 12 bases between the two germline ends. In germline, CDR1 is ENHRY, CDR2 SYGVKD. The CDR3 is made up of 12 amino acids. CDR3 nucleotides: TGTGCCATCAGCGGCAGCAGGTGGACCCAGTACTTC. This sequence encodes CAISGSRWTQYF.

The V gene is TRBV12-3 or TRBV12-4, the J gene TRBJ1-4, with D unclear. The CDR3 is 14 residues long. Trimming took 2 bases from V and 7 from J, leaving 11 bases between them. The chain's CDR3 is CASSLRSITEKLFF. CDR3 DNA: TGTGCCAGCAGTTTAAGGTCTATTACTGAAAAACTGTTTTTT.

This chain connects TRBV2 to TRBJ2-7, with D perhaps given as TRBD1 or TRBD2 (5 bases each). The V and J ends lost 3 bases and 4 bases respectively, with 13 bases between them. Germline CDR1 SNHLY, CDR2 FYNNEI. This CDR3 has 14 amino acids. The CDR3 region has the DNA TGTGCCAGCAGTGATCGGGGCCACGGATACGAGCAGTACTTC. Residues: CASSDRGHGYEQYF.